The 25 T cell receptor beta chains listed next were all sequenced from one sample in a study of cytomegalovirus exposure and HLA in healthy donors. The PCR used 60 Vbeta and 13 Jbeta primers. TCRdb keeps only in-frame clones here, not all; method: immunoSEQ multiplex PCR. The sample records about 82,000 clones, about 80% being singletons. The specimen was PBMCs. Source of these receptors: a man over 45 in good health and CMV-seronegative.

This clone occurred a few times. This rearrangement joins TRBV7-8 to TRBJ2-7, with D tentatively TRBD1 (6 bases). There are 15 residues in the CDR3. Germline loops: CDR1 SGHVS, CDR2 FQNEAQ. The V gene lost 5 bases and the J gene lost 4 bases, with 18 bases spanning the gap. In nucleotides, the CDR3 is TGTGCCAGCAGCCCTGGGGGCCGCGGATATTACGAGCAGTACTTC. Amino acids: CASSPGGRGYYEQYF.

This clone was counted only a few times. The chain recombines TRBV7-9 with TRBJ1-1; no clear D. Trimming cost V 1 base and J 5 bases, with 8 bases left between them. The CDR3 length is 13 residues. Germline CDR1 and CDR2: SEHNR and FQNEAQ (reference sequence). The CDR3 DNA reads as TGTGCCAGCAGCTTAGGTGGTCAGACTGAAGCTTTCTTT. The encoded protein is CASSLGGQTEAFF.

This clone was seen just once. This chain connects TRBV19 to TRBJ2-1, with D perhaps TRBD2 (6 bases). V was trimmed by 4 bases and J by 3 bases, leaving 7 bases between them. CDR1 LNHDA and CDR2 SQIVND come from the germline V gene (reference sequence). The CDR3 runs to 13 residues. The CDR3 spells CASSKGLYNEQFF. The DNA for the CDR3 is TGTGCCAGTAGTAAGGGACTCTACAATGAGCAGTTCTTC. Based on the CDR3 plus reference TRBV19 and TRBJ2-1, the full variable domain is DGGITQSPKYLFRKEGQNVTLSCEQNLNHDAMYWYRQDPGQGLRLIYYSQIVNDFQKGDIAEGYSVSREKKESFPLTVTSAQKNPTAFYLCASSKGLYNEQFFGPGTRLTVL.

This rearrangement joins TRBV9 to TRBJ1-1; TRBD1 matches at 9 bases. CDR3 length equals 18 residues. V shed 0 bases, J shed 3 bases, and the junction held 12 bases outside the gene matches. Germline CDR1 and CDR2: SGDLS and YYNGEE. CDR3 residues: CASSVAYGGTGIDTEAFF. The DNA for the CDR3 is TGTGCCAGCAGCGTAGCTTATGGGGGGACAGGGATAGACACTGAAGCTTTCTTT. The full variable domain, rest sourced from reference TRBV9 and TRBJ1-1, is DSGVTQTPKHLITATGQRVTLRCSPRSGDLSVYWYQQSLDQGLQFLIQYYNGEERAKGNILERFSAQQFPDLHSELNLSSLELGDSALYFCASSVAYGGTGIDTEAFFGQGTRLTVV.

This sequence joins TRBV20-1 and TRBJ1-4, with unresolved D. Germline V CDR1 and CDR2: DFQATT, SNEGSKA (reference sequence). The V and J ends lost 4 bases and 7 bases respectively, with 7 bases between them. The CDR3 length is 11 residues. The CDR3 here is CSAIGGEKLFF. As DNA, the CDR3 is TGCAGTGCTATCGGTGGTGAAAAACTGTTTTTT.

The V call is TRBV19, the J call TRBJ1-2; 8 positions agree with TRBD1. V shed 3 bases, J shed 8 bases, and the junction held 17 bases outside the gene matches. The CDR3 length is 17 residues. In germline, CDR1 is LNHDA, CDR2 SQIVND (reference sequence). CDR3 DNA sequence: TGTGCCAGTAGTATGGAAACCGGGACAGGCCTCGGACGAGGCTACACCTTC. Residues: CASSMETGTGLGRGYTF. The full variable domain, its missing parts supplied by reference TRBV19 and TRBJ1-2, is DGGITQSPKYLFRKEGQNVTLSCEQNLNHDAMYWYRQDPGQGLRLIYYSQIVNDFQKGDIAEGYSVSREKKESFPLTVTSAQKNPTAFYLCASSMETGTGLGRGYTFGSGTRLTVV.

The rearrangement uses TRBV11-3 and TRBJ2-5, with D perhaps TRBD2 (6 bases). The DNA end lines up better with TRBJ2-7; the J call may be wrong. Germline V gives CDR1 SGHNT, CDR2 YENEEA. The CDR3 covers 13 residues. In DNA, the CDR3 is TGTGCCAGCAGCGGGGACTCCTCCTACGAGCAGTACTTC. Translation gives CASSGDSSYEQYF.

The CDR3 coding sequence is TGCGCCAGCAGCCAAGAGGGAGGCCATGGCTACACCTTC. Its protein product is CASSQEGGHGYTF. V is TRBV4-3 and J is TRBJ1-2; D not resolved. The V and J ends lost 0 bases and 6 bases respectively, with 8 bases between them. The CDR3 runs 13 residues. The germline CDR1 and CDR2 sequences are LGHNA and YSLEER.

The CDR3 sequence: CAISEGGQNYGYTF. The CDR3 region has the DNA TGTGCCATCAGTGAAGGGGGACAGAACTATGGCTACACCTTC. The rearrangement joins TRBV10-3 to TRBJ1-2; 7 bases map to TRBD1. Germline V gene sequence: CDR1 ENHRY, CDR2 SYGVKD. CDR3 length: 14 amino acids. The V segment lost 3 bases and the J segment 2 bases; nucleotides outside the gene matches: 3.

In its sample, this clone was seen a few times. The CDR3 region has the DNA TGTGCCATCAGTGAGTCAGAGGGACTCACCTATAATTCACCCCTCCACTTT. It encodes CAISESEGLTYNSPLHF. J is TRBJ1-6 and V is TRBV10-3, with D possibly TRBD1 on 5 matching bases. This CDR3 spans 17 amino acids. Trimming shortened V by 0 bases and J by 2 bases, and 11 bases separated the two germline ends. Looked up from germline, CDR1 is ENHRY and CDR2 is SYGVKD.

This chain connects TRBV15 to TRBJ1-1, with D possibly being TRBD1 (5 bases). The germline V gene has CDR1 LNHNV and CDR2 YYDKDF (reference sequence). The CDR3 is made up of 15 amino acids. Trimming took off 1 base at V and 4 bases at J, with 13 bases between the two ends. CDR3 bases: TGTGCCACCAGCAGAGGGAGGGGCCAGGGCACTGAAGCTTTCTTT. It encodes CATSRGRGQGTEAFF.

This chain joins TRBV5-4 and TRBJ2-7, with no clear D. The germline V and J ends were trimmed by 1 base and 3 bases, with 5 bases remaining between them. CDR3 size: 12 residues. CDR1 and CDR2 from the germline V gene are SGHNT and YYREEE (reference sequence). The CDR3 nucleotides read TGTGCCAGCAGCTTGTTCAGCTACGAGCAGTACTTC. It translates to CASSLFSYEQYF.

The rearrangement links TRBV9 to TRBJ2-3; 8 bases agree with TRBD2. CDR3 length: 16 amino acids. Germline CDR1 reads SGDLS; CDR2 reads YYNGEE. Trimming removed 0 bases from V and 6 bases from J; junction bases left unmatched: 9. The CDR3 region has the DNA TGTGCCAGCAGCGTAGGGCGGGGGGCCGAGATGGATACGCAGTATTTT. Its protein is CASSVGRGAEMDTQYF.

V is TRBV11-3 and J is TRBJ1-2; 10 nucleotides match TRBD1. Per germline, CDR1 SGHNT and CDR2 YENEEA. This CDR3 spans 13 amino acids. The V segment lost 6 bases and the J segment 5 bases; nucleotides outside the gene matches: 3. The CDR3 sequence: CASSRQGAYGYTF. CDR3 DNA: TGTGCCAGCAGTAGACAGGGGGCGTATGGCTACACCTTC.

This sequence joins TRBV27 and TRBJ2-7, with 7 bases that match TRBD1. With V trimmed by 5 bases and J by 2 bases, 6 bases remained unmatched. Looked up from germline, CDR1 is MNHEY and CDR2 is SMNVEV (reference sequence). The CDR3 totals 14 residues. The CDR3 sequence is CASSPWDSPYEQYF. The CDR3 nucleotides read TGTGCCAGCAGTCCTTGGGACAGTCCCTACGAGCAGTACTTC.

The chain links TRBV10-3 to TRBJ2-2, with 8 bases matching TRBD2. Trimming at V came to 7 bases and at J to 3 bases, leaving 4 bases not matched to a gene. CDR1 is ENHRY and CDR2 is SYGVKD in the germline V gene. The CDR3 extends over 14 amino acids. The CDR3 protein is CAITSGGDTGELFF. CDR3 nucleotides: TGTGCCATCACCTCGGGAGGGGACACCGGGGAGCTGTTTTTT.

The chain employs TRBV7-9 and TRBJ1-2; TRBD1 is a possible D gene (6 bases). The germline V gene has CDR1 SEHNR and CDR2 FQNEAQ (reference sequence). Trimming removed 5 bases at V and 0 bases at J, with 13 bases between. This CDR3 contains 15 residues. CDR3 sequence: CASSRSGTSNYGYTF. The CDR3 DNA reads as TGTGCCAGCAGCCGGTCCGGGACATCTAACTATGGCTACACCTTC.

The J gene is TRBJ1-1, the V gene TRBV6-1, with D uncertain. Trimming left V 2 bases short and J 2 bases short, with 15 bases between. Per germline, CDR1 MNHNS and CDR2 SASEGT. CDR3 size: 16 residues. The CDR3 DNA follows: TGTGCCAGCAGTGAACAATCGGCGGCGGGCAACACTGAAGCTTTCTTT. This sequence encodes CASSEQSAAGNTEAFF.

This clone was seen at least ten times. The CDR3 reads CSVEGAGGSGYTF. Here the CDR3 DNA reads TGCAGCGTTGAAGGGGCAGGGGGAAGCGGCTACACCTTC. The chain employs TRBV29-1 and TRBJ1-2; TRBD1 agrees at 7 bases. V was clipped by 1 base and J by 8 bases; unmatched bases: 7. Germline V gene lookup returns CDR1 SQVTM and CDR2 ANQGSEA. The CDR3 runs 13 residues.

CDR3 sequence: CASSLNPTGGNEKLFF. The CDR3 region has the DNA TGCGCCAGCAGCCTCAACCCGACAGGGGGTAATGAAAAACTGTTTTTT. The chain links TRBV4-3 to TRBJ1-4, with 9 bases lining up with TRBD1. Losses at the gene ends were 4 bases for V and 4 bases for J; bases not matched to a gene: 7. This CDR3 contains 16 residues. The germline V gene has CDR1 LGHNA and CDR2 YSLEER.

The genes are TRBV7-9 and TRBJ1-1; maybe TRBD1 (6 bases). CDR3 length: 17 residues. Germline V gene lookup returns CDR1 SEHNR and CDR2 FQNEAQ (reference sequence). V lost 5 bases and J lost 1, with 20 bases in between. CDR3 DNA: TGTGCCAGCAGCCTAGAGGTCCAGGGGCGACGGAACACTGAAGCTTTCTTT. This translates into CASSLEVQGRRNTEAFF.

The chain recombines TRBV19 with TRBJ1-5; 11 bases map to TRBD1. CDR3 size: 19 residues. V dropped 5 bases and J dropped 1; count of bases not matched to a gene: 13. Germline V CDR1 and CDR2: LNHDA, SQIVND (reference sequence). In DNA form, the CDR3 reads TGTGCCAGTAGTTTCCCCGGGACAGGGGGTAGAGGGAGCAATCAGCCCCAGCATTTT. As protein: CASSFPGTGGRGSNQPQHF.

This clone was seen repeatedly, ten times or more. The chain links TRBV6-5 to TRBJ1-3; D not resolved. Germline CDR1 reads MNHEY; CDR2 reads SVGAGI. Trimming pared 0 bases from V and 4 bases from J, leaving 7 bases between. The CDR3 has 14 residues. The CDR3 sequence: CASSYSNSGNTIYF. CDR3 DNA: TGTGCCAGCAGTTACTCGAACAGCGGAAACACCATATATTTT.

CDR3 residues: CASSLAGYRGNMYNSPLHF. The CDR3 DNA sequence: TGTGCCAGCAGCTTGGCAGGGTACAGGGGGAATATGTATAATTCACCCCTCCACTTT. V usage is TRBV5-4 and J usage is TRBJ1-6, with TRBD1 matching 8 bases. V was pared by 0 bases and J by 4 bases, with 12 bases of the junction left unmatched. The length of the CDR3 is 19 residues. The V gene's germline CDR1 is SGHNT and CDR2 YYREEE (reference sequence).

Here the CDR3 DNA reads TGTGCCAGCAGCCCACGACTCGAGGGAGGCATTCAGTACTTC. It encodes CASSPRLEGGIQYF. The chain links TRBV11-1 to TRBJ2-4, with D maybe TRBD2 (6 bases). Trimming pared 5 bases from V and 9 bases from J, leaving 17 bases between. The germline CDR1 and CDR2 sequences are SGHAT and FQDESV (reference sequence). The CDR3 has 14 residues. The full variable domain, with the rest looked up from reference TRBV11-1 and TRBJ2-4, is EAEVAQSPRYKITEKSQAVAFWCDPISGHATLYWYRQILGQGPELLVQFQDESVVDDSQLPKDRFSAERLKGVDSTLKIQPAELGDSAMYLCASSPRLEGGIQYFGAGTRLSVL.